This T cell receptor beta chain is drawn from a study of CD8 T cells in ankylosing spondylitis. CDR1 and CDR2 (germline): SGHAT, FQNNGV. The CDR3 loop spans 16 amino acids. V lost 5 bases and J lost 7; bases outside the gene matches: 10. In making TCR beta libraries, quantitative 5'-RACE with molecular barcodes was used. TCRdb passed the 5' RACE reads through MiXCR, listing each CDR3 protein once. The table has under 400,000 distinct CDR3 sequences, roughly 11% seen once; the top ten hold around 10%. Findings and limits, study-wide: Earlier studies detected some motif variants in reactive arthritis synovial fluid and blood.

A word on this clonotype: Its antigen is undetermined.

What was sequenced was blood, either unsorted or a sorted T cell fraction (not recorded which). The V call is TRBV11-2, the J call TRBJ2-3; 12 bases align to TRBD2. This sequence was found in a female donor with ankylosing spondylitis or in good health (not recorded which). The CDR3 is CASSPGLAGSLNTQYF. The CDR3 nucleotides are TGTGCCAGCAGCCCAGGACTAGCGGGAAGTCTAAATACGCAGTATTTT.